Sequencing of this TCR beta chain was carried out in a study of blood T cell repertoires in COVID-19. Profiling relied on immunoSEQ multiplex PCR, and the TCRdb table lists in-frame clones only, not all of them. In the table there are about 190,000 clones, around 85% of which are singletons. This CDR3 comprises 16 residues. The V and J ends lost 4 bases and 0 bases respectively, with 16 bases between them. CDR1 is MNHEY and CDR2 is SMNVEV in the germline V gene (reference sequence). Sequencing was carried out using peripheral blood. The rearrangement joins TRBV27 to TRBJ2-7, with a weak D call TRBD1 (6 bases). The source is a woman between 50 and 59 years old with acute or convalescent COVID-19. CDR3 sequence: CASSSLRDTISYEQYF. CDR3 nucleotides: TGTGCCAGCAGTTCCCTACGGGACACCATCTCCTACGAGCAGTACTTC.